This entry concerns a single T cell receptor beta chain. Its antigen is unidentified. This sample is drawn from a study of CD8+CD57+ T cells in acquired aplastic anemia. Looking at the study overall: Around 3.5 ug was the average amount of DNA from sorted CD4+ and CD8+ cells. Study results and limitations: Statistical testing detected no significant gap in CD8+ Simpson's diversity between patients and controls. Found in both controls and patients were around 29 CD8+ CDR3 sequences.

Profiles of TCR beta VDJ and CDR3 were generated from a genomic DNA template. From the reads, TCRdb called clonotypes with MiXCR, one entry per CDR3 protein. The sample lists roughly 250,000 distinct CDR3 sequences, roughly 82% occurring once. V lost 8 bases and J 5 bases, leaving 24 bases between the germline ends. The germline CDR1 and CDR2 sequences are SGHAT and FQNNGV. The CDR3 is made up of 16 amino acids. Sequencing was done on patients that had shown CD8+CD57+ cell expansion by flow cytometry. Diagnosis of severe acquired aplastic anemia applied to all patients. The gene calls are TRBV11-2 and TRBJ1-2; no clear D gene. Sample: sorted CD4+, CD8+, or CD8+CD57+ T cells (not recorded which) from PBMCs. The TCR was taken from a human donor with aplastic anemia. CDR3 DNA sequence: TGTGCCAGCGCCGTGACGAGCGACCAGCTCGTATATGGCTACACCTTC. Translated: CASAVTSDQLVYGYTF.